The next 3 T cell receptor beta chains were all read from a single sample in a study of CD8 T cells in ankylosing spondylitis. TCRdb redid the calling of the 5' RACE reads with MiXCR, one entry per CDR3 protein. The data hold 160,000 or so distinct CDR3 sequences, with around a tenth observed a single time. The sample comprised blood, either unsorted or a sorted T cell fraction (not recorded which). All receptors come from a female donor with ankylosing spondylitis or in good health (not recorded which).

This clonotype has just a few counts. CDR3 sequence reads: CASSQESGAGEQYF. The CDR3 nucleotides are TGCGCCAGCAGCCAAGAAAGTGGTGCCGGCGAGCAGTACTTC. V usage is TRBV4-1 and J usage is TRBJ2-7, with D hard to call. The CDR3 length is 14 residues. Germline-derived CDR1 and CDR2 are MGHRA and YSYEKL. V lost 0 bases to trimming and J lost 6 bases, with 12 bases between them.

The V gene is TRBV20-1, the J gene TRBJ1-2; D remains unclear. Per the germline V gene, CDR1 is DFQATT and CDR2 is SNEGSKA (reference sequence). This CDR3 contains 13 residues. The V end was cut by 5 bases, the J end by 3 bases, with 13 bases between. CDR3 in amino acids: CSAPPPEDYGYTF. The CDR3 coding sequence is TGCAGTGCTCCCCCTCCCGAGGACTATGGCTACACCTTC.

At least ten counts were recorded for this clonotype. The V and J genes are TRBV29-1 and TRBJ1-5, with no clear D. The CDR3 consists of 15 residues. The ends were cut back, 4 bases at V and 1 base at J, with 14 bases in the middle. Germline CDR1 and CDR2: SQVTM and ANQGSEA. In DNA form, the CDR3 reads TGCAGCGTTGGTTGGGTAGAGGGCAGCAATCAGCCCCAGCATTTT. Residues: CSVGWVEGSNQPQHF. Together with reference TRBV29-1 and TRBJ1-5, the CDR3 gives the full variable domain: SAVISQKPSRDICQRGTSLTIQCQVDSQVTMMFWYRQQPGQSLTLIATANQGSEATYESGFVIDKFPISRPNLTFSTLTVSNMSPEDSSIYLCSVGWVEGSNQPQHFGDGTRLSIL.